This section outlines one T cell receptor (beta chain) sequence together with its context. The target antigen is unknown. The library was made from cDNA and included unique molecular identifiers. About 500,000 cDNA molecules were obtained per 1 to 10 million input T cells. TCRdb reprocessed the PCR reads with MiXCR, giving one entry per CDR3 protein. The sample holds roughly 620,000 distinct CDR3 sequences; roughly 46% are singletons and the top ten take about 1.5%. This entry belongs to a study of post-analysis software for immune sequencing data. Study overall: The disease courses covered relapsing-remitting, secondary progressive and progressive-relapsing multiple sclerosis. The study's findings and limits: About 5 TRBV segments appeared more often in patients than in controls, and TRBV5-6, TRBV5-1 and TRBV20-1 were among these. For normalized Chao1 diversity, multiple sclerosis patients scored significantly lower than controls did.

V was cut by 4 bases and J by 2 bases, with 13 bases left in between. CDR1 and CDR2 (germline): SGHRS, YFSETQ. This CDR3 contains 15 residues. The sample was blood. The clonotype originates from a girl aged 10 to 17 with multiple sclerosis. V and J are TRBV5-1 and TRBJ1-5, with D tentatively TRBD1 (5 bases). The CDR3 reads CASSPRSGGNQPQHF. The CDR3 nucleotides read TGCGCCAGCAGCCCCCGATCGGGGGGCAATCAGCCCCAGCATTTT.